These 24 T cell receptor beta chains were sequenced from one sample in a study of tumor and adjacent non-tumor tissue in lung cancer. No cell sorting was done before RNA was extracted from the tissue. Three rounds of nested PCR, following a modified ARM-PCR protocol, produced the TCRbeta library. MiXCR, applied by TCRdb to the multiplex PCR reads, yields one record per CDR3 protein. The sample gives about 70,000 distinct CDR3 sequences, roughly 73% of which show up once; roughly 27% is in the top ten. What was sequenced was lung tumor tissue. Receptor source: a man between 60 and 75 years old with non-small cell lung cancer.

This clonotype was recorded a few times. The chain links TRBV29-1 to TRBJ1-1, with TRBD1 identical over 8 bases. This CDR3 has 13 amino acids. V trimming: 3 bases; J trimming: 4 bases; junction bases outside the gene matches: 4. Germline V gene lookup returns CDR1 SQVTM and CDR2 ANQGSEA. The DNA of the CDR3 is TGCAGCGTTGACGGTCAGGGGGCCACTGAAGCTTTCTTT. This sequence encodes CSVDGQGATEAFF.

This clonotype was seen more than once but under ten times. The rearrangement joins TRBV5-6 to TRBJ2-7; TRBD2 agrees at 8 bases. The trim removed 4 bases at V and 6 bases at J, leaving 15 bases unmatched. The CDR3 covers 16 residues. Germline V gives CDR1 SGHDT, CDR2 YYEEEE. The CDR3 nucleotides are TGTGCCAGCAGCCCCTACAAAGCGGGAGTACTGTTCGAGCAGTACTTC. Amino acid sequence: CASSPYKAGVLFEQYF.

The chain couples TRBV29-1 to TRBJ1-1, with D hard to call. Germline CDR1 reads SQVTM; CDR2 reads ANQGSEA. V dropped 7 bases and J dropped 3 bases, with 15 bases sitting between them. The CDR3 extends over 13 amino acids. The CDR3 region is CSASVGWDTEAFF. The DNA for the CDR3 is TGCAGCGCCTCAGTAGGATGGGACACTGAAGCTTTCTTT.

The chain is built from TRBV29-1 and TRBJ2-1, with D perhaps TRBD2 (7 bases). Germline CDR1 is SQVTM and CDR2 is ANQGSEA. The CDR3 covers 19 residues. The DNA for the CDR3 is TGCAGAGGCTGGGGGGGGCACGGGAGCCCGCCATCGAGGAGCAATGAGCAGTTCTTC. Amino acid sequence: CRGWGGHGSPPSRSNEQFF.

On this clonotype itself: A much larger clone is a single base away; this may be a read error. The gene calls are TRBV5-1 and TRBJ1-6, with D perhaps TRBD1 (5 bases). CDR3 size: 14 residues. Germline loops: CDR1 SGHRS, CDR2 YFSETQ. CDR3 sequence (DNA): TGCGTCAGCAGCCCAGGGACGGGAAATTCACCCCTCCACTTT. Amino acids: CVSSPGTGNSPLHF.

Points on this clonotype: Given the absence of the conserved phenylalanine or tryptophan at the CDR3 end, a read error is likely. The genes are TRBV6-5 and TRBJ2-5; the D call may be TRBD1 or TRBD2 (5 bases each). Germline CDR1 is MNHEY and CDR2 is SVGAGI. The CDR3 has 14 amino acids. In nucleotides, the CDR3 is TGTGCCAGCAGCCCGTCCCGGGGCAAAGAGGCCCAGTACTAC. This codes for CASSPSRGKEAQYY.

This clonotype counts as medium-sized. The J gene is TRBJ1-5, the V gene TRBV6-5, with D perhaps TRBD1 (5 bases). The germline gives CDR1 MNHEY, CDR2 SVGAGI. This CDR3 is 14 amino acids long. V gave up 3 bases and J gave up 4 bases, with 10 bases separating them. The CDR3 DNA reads TGTGCCAGCAGTTATTCGGGGGGTAATCAGCCCCAGCATTTT. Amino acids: CASSYSGGNQPQHF.

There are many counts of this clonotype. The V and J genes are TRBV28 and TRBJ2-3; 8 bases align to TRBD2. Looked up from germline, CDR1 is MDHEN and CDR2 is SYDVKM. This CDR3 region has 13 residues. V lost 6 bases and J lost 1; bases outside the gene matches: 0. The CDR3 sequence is CASRTSGTDTQYF. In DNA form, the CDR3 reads TGTGCCAGCAGGACTAGCGGCACAGATACGCAGTATTTT.

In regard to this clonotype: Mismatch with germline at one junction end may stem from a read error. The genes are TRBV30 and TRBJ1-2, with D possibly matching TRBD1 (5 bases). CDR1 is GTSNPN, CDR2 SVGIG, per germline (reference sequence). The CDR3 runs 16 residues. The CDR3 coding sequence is TGTGTCTGGAGTGTACAAGGGTCAGGGAATAGATATGGCTACACCTTC. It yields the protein CVWSVQGSGNRYGYTF.

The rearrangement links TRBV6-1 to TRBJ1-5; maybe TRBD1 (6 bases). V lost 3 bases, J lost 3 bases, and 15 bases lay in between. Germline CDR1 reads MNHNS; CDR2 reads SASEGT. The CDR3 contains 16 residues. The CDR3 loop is CASSESLGQTNQPQHF. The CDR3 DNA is TGTGCCAGCAGTGAGTCCCTTGGACAGACCAATCAGCCCCAGCATTTT.

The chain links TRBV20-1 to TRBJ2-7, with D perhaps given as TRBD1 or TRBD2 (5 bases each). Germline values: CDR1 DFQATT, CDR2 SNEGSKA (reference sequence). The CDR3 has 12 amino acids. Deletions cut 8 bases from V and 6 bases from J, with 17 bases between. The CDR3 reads CSTSIRGGEQYF. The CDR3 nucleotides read TGCAGTACTTCCATACGGGGCGGCGAGCAGTACTTC.

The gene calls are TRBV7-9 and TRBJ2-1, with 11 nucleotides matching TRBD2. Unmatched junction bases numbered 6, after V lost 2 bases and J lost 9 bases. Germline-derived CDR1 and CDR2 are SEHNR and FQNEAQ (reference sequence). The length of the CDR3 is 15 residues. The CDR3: CASSLPSGRRSEQFF. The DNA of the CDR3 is TGTGCCAGCAGCTTACCTAGCGGGAGGCGTAGTGAGCAGTTCTTC.

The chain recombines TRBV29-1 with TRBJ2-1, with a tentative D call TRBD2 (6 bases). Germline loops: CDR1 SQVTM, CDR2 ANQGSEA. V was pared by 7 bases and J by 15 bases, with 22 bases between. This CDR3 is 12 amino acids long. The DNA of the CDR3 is TGCAGCGGGGGAGGAACTCACAATGCGCCGTTCTTC. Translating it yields CSGGGTHNAPFF.

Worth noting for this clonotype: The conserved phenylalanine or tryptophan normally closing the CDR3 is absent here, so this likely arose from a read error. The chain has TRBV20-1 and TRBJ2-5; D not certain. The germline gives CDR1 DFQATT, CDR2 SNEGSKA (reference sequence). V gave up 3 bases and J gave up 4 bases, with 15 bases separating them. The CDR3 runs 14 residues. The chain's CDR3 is CSASRKGPTETQYL. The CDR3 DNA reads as TGCAGTGCTAGCCGCAAAGGTCCTACAGAGACCCAGTACCTC.

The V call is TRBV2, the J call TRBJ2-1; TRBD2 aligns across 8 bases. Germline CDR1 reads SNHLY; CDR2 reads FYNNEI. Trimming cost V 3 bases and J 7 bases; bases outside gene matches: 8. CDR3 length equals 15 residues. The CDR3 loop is CASSDLTRGGNEQFF. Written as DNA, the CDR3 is TGTGCCAGCAGTGACTTGACACGGGGGGGAAATGAGCAGTTCTTC.

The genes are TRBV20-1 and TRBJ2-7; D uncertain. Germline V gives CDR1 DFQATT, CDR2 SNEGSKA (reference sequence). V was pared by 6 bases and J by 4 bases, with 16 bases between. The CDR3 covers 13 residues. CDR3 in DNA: TGCAGTGCCACCGAGGCACGAGTTTACGAGCAGTACGTC. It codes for CSATEARVYEQYV.

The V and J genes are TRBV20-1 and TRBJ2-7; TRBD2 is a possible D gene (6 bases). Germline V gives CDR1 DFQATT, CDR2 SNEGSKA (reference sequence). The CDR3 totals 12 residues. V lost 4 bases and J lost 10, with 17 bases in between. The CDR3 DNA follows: TGCAGTGCTACCCAACAGGACTACATACAGTACTTC. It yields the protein CSATQQDYIQYF.

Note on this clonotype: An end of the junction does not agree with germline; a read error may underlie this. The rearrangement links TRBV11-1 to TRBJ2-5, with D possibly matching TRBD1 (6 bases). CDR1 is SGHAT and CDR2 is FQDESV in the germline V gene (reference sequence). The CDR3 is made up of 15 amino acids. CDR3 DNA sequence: TGTGTCAGCAGCCATATAGTGGCAGGGGTGGAGACACAGTACTTC. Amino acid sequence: CVSSHIVAGVETQYF.

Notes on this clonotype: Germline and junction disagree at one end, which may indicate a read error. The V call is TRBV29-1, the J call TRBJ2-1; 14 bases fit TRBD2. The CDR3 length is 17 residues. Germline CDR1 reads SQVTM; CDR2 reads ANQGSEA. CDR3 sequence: CCVEGGLAGGRGNGQFF. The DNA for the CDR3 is TGCTGCGTTGAAGGTGGACTAGCGGGAGGTCGGGGAAATGGGCAGTTCTTC.

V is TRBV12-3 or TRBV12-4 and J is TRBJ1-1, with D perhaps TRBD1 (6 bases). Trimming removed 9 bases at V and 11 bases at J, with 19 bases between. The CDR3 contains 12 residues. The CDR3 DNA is TGTGCCAGGAGCCTTTCGGGGGGCGGTGCTTTCTTT. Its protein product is CARSLSGGGAFF.

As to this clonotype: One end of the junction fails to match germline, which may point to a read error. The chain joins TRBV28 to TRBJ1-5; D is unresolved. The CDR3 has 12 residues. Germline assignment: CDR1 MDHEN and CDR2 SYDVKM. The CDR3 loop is CVSHTGNKPQHF. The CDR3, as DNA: TGTGTCAGCCACACGGGCAATAAGCCCCAGCATTTT.

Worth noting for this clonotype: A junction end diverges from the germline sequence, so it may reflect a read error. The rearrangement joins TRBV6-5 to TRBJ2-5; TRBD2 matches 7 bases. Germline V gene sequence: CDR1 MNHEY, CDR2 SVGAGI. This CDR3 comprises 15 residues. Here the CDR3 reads CASNYTGGGGETHYF. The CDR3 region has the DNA TGTGCCAGCAATTATACTGGGGGTGGGGGGGAGACCCATTACTTC.

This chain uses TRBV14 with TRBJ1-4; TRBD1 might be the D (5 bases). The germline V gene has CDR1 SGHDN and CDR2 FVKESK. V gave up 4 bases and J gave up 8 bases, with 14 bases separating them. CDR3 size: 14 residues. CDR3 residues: CASSRTRGGEKLFF. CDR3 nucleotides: TGTGCCAGCAGCCGCACAAGGGGCGGGGAAAAACTGTTTTTT. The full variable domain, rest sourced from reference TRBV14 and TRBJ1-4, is EAGVTQFPSHSVIEKGQTVTLRCDPISGHDNLYWYRRVMGKEIKFLLHFVKESKQDESGMPNNRFLAERTGGTYSTLKVQPAELEDSGVYFCASSRTRGGEKLFFGSGTQLSVL.

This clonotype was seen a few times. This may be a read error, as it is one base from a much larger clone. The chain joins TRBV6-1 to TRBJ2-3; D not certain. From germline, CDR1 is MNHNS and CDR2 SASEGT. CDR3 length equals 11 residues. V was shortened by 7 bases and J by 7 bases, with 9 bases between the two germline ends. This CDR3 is CASIELHTQYF. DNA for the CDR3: TGTGCCAGCATAGAACTTCATACGCAGTATTTT.